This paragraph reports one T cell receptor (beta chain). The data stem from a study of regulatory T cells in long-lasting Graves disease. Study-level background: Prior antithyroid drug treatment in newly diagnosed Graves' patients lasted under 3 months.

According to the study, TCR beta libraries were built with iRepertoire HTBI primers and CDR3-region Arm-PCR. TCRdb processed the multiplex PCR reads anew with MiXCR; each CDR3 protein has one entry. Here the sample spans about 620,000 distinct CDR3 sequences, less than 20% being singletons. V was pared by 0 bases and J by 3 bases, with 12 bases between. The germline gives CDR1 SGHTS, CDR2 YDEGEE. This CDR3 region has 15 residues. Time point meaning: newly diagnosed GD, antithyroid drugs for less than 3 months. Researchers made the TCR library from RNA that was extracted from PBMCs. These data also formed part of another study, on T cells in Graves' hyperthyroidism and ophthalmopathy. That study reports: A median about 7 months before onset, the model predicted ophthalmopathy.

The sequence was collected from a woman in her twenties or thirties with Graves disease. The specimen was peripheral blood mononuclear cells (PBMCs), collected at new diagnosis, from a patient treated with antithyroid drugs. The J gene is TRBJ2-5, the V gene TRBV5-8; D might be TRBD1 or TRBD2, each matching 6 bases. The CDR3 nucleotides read TGTGCCAGCAGCTTGGCCATAGGGGGGAAAGAGACCCAGTACTTC. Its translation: CASSLAIGGKETQYF.